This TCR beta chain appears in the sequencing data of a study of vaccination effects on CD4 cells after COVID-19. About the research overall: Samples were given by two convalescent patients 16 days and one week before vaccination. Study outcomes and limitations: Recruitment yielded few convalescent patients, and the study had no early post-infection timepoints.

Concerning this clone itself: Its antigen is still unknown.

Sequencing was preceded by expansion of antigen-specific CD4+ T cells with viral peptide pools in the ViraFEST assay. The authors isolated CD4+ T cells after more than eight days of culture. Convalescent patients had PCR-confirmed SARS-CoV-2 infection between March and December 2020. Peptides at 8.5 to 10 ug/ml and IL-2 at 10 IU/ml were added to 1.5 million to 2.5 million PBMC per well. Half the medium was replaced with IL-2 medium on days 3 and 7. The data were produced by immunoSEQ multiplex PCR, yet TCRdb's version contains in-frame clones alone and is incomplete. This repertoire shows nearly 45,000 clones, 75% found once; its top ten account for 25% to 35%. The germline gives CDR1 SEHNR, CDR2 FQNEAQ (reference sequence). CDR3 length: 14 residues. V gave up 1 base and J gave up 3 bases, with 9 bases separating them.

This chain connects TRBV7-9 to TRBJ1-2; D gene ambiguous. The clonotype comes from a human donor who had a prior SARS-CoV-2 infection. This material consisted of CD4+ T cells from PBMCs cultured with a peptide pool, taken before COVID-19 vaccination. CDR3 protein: CASSLGQRDYGYTF. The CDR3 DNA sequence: TGTGCCAGCAGCTTAGGCCAACGGGACTATGGCTACACCTTC.